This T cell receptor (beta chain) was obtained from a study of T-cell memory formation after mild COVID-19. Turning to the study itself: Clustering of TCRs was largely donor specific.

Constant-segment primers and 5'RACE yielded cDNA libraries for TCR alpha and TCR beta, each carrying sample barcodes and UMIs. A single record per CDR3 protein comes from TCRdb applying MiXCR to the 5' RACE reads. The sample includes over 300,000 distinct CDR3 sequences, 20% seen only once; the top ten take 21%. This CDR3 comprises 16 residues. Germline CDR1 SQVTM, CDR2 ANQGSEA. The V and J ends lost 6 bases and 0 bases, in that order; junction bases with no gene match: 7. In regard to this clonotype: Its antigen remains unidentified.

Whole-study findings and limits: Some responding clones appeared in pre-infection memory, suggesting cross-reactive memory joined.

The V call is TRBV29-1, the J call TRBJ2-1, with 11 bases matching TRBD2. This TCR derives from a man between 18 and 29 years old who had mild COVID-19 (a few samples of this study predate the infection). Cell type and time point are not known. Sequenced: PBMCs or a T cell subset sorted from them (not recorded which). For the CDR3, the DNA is TGCAGCGTGAAGACTAGCGGGGTGAGCTCCTACAATGAGCAGTTCTTC. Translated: CSVKTSGVSSYNEQFF.